The 15 T cell receptor beta chains reported below all come from one sample, sequenced in a study of blood T cell repertoires in COVID-19 (dated by TCRdb to the early 2020s). Receptors were amplified or captured by the immunoSEQ multiplex PCR assay. The immuneACCESS repertoire file appears here via TCRdb, limited to in-frame rearrangements. These files lack a portion of the clones; in checked studies, under half of the deficit traces to unresolved V genes, and the cause of the others is not known. For this sample there are 150,000 to 200,000 clones; 87% appear just once. The biggest ten clones account for approximately 2.1% of the sample. Material: PBMCs or T cells enriched from blood (not recorded which). These receptors were collected from a woman in her thirties who had recovered from COVID-19.

CDR3 nucleotide sequence: TGTGCCTGGAGTGGGGTAGGACAGGGTTTGGTCGGGGAGCTGTTTTTT. Its translation is CAWSGVGQGLVGELFF. This chain connects TRBV30 to TRBJ2-2; TRBD1 matches at 8 bases. With 1 base clipped from V and 7 bases from J, the junction kept 11 bases outside the gene matches. Germline CDR1 reads GTSNPN; CDR2 reads SVGIG (reference sequence). CDR3 size: 16 residues.

The chain employs TRBV18 and TRBJ1-2, with a tentative D call TRBD1 (5 bases). V was shortened by 2 bases and J by 3 bases, with 13 bases between the two germline ends. This CDR3 comprises 15 residues. CDR1 KGHSH and CDR2 LQKENI come from the germline V gene. The CDR3 sequence: CASSPGSGMDYGYTF. The CDR3 region has the DNA TGTGCCAGCTCACCAGGATCAGGGATGGACTATGGCTACACCTTC.

The chain links TRBV30 to TRBJ1-3, with 7 nucleotides matching TRBD1. The CDR3 is 17 residues long. V shed 5 bases, J shed 4 bases, and the junction held 17 bases outside the gene matches. The germline V gene encodes CDR1 GTSNPN and CDR2 SVGIG (reference sequence). This CDR3 reads CAWAREGTRGPGNTIYF. For the CDR3, the DNA is TGTGCCTGGGCCCGGGAGGGAACGAGGGGGCCAGGAAACACCATATATTTT.

V gene TRBV10-3 combines with J gene TRBJ2-7, with 8 bases fitting TRBD1. V lost 0 bases to trimming and J lost 1 base; unmatched junction nucleotides: 2. There are 15 residues in the CDR3. Germline V lookup: CDR1 ENHRY, CDR2 SYGVKD. CDR3 loop: CAISESGDRSYEQYF. DNA for the CDR3: TGTGCCATCAGTGAGTCGGGGGACAGGTCCTACGAGCAGTACTTC.

The DNA of the CDR3 is TGTGCCAGCAGCTTAGCCGTAGGGGTGAGTGGCTACACCTTC. Residues: CASSLAVGVSGYTF. This chain links TRBV7-9 with TRBJ1-2, with D possibly TRBD1 on 5 matching bases. The CDR3 length is 14 residues. V shed 0 bases and J shed 7 bases, with 12 bases lying between them. From germline, CDR1 is SEHNR and CDR2 FQNEAQ (reference sequence).

The chain recombines TRBV7-2 with TRBJ2-3; a possible D gene is TRBD1 (6 bases). The CDR3 has 16 amino acids. CDR1 SGHTA and CDR2 FQGNSA come from the germline V gene. V dropped 1 base and J dropped 3 bases, with 14 bases sitting between them. CDR3 in amino acids: CASSLDLYRVTDTQYF. The CDR3 DNA is TGTGCCAGCAGCTTAGATTTGTACAGGGTGACAGATACGCAGTATTTT.

The V call is TRBV27, the J call TRBJ1-4, with 7 positions matching TRBD1. The CDR3 totals 17 residues. V trimming: 6 bases; J trimming: 4 bases; junction bases outside the gene matches: 14. CDR1 is MNHEY and CDR2 is SMNVEV in the germline V gene (reference sequence). CDR3 region: CASSQIFGTVLNEKLFF. CDR3 DNA: TGTGCCAGCAGCCAGATCTTTGGGACAGTCCTTAATGAAAAACTGTTTTTT.

V is TRBV6-5 and J is TRBJ1-2; maybe TRBD1 (6 bases). CDR1 MNHEY and CDR2 SVGAGI come from the germline V gene. Trimming took 6 bases from V and 2 from J, leaving 10 bases between them. CDR3 size: 13 residues. In DNA, the CDR3 is TGTGCCAGCAGCCGGACAGAAAACTATGGCTACACCTTC. This translates into CASSRTENYGYTF.

The gene calls are TRBV19 and TRBJ2-5, with TRBD1 as a possible D gene (7 bases). Trimming took off 9 bases at V and 5 bases at J, with 22 bases between the two ends. Looked up from germline, CDR1 is LNHDA and CDR2 is SQIVND (reference sequence). This CDR3 has 15 amino acids. Written as DNA, the CDR3 is TGTGCCAGCTCGGTAGGGACTCCAGGGGGGGAGACCCAGTACTTC. Its protein is CASSVGTPGGETQYF. Combining the CDR3 with reference TRBV19 and TRBJ2-5 gives the whole variable domain DGGITQSPKYLFRKEGQNVTLSCEQNLNHDAMYWYRQDPGQGLRLIYYSQIVNDFQKGDIAEGYSVSREKKESFPLTVTSAQKNPTAFYLCASSVGTPGGETQYFGPGTRLLVL.

This clone was seen once. The rearrangement uses TRBV4-3 and TRBJ1-1, with 8 bases that match TRBD1. The V segment lost 3 bases and the J segment 8 bases; nucleotides outside the gene matches: 2. This CDR3 contains 12 residues. CDR1 is LGHNA, CDR2 YSLEER, per germline. CDR3: CASSHRTGEAFF. The CDR3 bases are TGCGCCAGCAGCCATAGGACAGGGGAAGCTTTCTTT.

The V gene is TRBV30, the J gene TRBJ1-1; no clear D. The CDR3 is 14 residues long. Trimming shortened V by 1 base and J by 3 bases, and 12 bases separated the two germline ends. CDR1 and CDR2 (germline): GTSNPN, SVGIG (reference sequence). CDR3 protein: CAWSEEGEYTEAFF. The CDR3 DNA reads as TGTGCCTGGAGTGAGGAGGGTGAGTACACTGAAGCTTTCTTT.

This rearrangement joins TRBV29-1 to TRBJ1-2; 7 bases align to TRBD1. With V trimmed by 5 bases and J by 7 bases, 4 bases remained unmatched. Germline V gene sequence: CDR1 SQVTM, CDR2 ANQGSEA. This CDR3 comprises 11 residues. CDR3 protein: CSVRDSSGYTF. The CDR3 nucleotides are TGCAGCGTTCGGGACAGTTCTGGCTACACCTTC.

The rearrangement links TRBV5-1 to TRBJ1-2, with TRBD1 identical over 9 bases. This CDR3 region has 15 residues. CDR1 and CDR2 (germline): SGHRS, YFSETQ. V trimming: 4 bases; J trimming: 4 bases; junction bases outside the gene matches: 8. CDR3 sequence (DNA): TGCGCCAGCAGCGCCGGGACAGGGCGGGGCTATGGCTACACCTTC. Protein sequence: CASSAGTGRGYGYTF.

This chain joins TRBV30 and TRBJ2-7; TRBD2 is a possible D gene (5 bases). Per the germline V gene, CDR1 is GTSNPN and CDR2 is SVGIG (reference sequence). V lost 3 bases and J lost 3, with 15 bases in between. This CDR3 region has 14 residues. CDR3 sequence (DNA): TGTGCCTGGAGCCTGTCTAGTGGAGGCTACGAGCAGTACTTC. Protein product: CAWSLSSGGYEQYF.

This clone was recorded a few times. The chain has TRBV6-1 and TRBJ2-5; D is perhaps TRBD2 (6 bases). The V end was cut by 2 bases, the J end by 9 bases, with 16 bases between. The germline gives CDR1 MNHNS, CDR2 SASEGT. This CDR3 is built from 14 residues. In DNA, the CDR3 is TGTGCCAGCAGTGAATGGAGGGGTCCGTGGGCCCAGTACTTC. Amino acid sequence: CASSEWRGPWAQYF.